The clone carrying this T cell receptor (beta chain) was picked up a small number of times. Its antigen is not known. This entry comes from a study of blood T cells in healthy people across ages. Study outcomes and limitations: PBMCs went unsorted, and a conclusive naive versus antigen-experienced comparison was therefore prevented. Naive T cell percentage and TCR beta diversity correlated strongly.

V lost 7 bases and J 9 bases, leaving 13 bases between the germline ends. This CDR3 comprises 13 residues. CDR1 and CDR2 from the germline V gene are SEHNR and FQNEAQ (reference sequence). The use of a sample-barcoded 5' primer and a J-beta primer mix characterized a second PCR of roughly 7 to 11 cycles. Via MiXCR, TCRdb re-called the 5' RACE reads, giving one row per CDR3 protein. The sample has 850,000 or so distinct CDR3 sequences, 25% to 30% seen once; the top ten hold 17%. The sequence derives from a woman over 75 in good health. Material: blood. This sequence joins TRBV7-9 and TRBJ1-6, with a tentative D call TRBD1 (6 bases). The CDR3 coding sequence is TGTGCCAGCACTCCCACAGGGAGTTCACCCCTCCACTTT. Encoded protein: CASTPTGSSPLHF.